Presented here are 16 T cell receptor beta chains from one specimen sequenced in a study of blood T cells in healthy people across ages. Next came a second PCR, run for about 6 to 12 cycles, which used a sample-barcoded 5' primer along with a J-beta primer mix. TCRdb re-analysed the 5' RACE reads in MiXCR, keeping a single row per CDR3 protein. The repertoire holds about 620,000 distinct CDR3 sequences, with over 40% as singletons. Sequenced sample: blood. These receptors were taken from an elderly woman in good health.

This clonotype occurred many times. The chain couples TRBV5-1 to TRBJ2-2; D possibly matches TRBD1 or TRBD2 (5 bases each). In germline, CDR1 is SGHRS, CDR2 YFSETQ. This CDR3 region has 13 residues. V gave up 2 bases and J gave up 6 bases, with 8 bases separating them. The CDR3 DNA is TGCGCCAGCAGCTTCTCGGGACCCGGGGAGCTGTTTTTT. Amino acids: CASSFSGPGELFF.

The rearrangement uses TRBV5-1 and TRBJ2-2; possible D gene TRBD1, 6 bases. CDR3 length: 15 residues. Germline loops: CDR1 SGHRS, CDR2 YFSETQ. The V end lost 4 bases, the J end lost 4 bases, and 14 bases lay between the germline ends. The CDR3, as DNA: TGCGCCAGCAGCGTAGAGACAGGTTCCACCGGGGAGCTGTTTTTT. This encodes CASSVETGSTGELFF.

The rearrangement links TRBV12-3 or TRBV12-4 to TRBJ2-5; D may be TRBD2 (6 bases). There are 13 residues in the CDR3. The ends were cut back, 5 bases at V and 7 bases at J, with 14 bases in the middle. The CDR3 nucleotides read TGTGCCAGCAGTGTTAGCGGATGGGCGACCCAGTACTTC. Translating it yields CASSVSGWATQYF.

The CDR3 spells CASSPGMLFYEQYF. For the CDR3, the DNA is TGTGCCAGCAGCCCGGGGATGCTTTTTTACGAGCAGTACTTC. The V call is TRBV11-2, the J call TRBJ2-7, with a tentative D call TRBD2 (5 bases). The CDR3 totals 14 residues. The germline CDR1 and CDR2 sequences are SGHAT and FQNNGV. Trimming removed 5 bases at V and 4 bases at J, with 15 bases between. The full variable domain, its missing parts supplied by reference TRBV11-2 and TRBJ2-7, is EAGVAQSPRYKIIEKRQSVAFWCNPISGHATLYWYQQILGQGPKLLIQFQNNGVVDDSQLPKDRFSAERLKGVDSTLKIQPAKLEDSAVYLCASSPGMLFYEQYFGPGTRLTVT.

The J gene is TRBJ2-5, the V gene TRBV20-1; D remains ambiguous. CDR3 length equals 14 residues. CDR1 and CDR2 from the germline V gene are DFQATT and SNEGSKA (reference sequence). The V end lost 1 base, the J end lost 11 bases, and 20 bases lay between the germline ends. CDR3 sequence reads: CSARGVGTFYVQYF. The CDR3 DNA reads TGCAGTGCTAGAGGGGTCGGCACCTTCTACGTGCAGTACTTC.

CDR3 sequence reads: CASSWAERGPTPDTQYF. The CDR3 DNA reads as TGTGCCAGCAGCTGGGCCGAGCGGGGCCCCACCCCAGATACGCAGTATTTT. The rearrangement uses TRBV7-9 and TRBJ2-3; 7 bases align to TRBD2. Germline V gene sequence: CDR1 SEHNR, CDR2 FQNEAQ (reference sequence). This CDR3 is built from 17 residues. Trimming cost V 4 bases and J 4 bases; bases outside gene matches: 14. The complete variable domain, with remaining parts taken from reference TRBV7-9 and TRBJ2-3, reads DTGVSQNPRHKITKRGQNVTFRCDPISEHNRLYWYRQTLGQGPEFLTYFQNEAQLEKSRLLSDRFSAERPKGSFSTLEIQRTEQGDSAMYLCASSWAERGPTPDTQYFGPGTRLTVL.

This clonotype was seen a few times. The V and J genes are TRBV6-2 or TRBV6-3 and TRBJ2-4; D gene ambiguous. Trimming removed 2 bases from V and 13 bases from J, with 24 bases in between. Germline-derived CDR1 and CDR2 are MNHEY and SVGEGT. This CDR3 is built from 16 residues. The CDR3 DNA reads TGTGCCAGCAGTTACCATCCGACGCGCACGCTTTTAGAGCAGTACTTC. Its translation: CASSYHPTRTLLEQYF.

This clonotype was observed a handful of times. The rearrangement uses TRBV5-1 and TRBJ2-2; no clear D. The CDR3 loop spans 13 amino acids. V lost 0 bases to trimming and J lost 7 bases, with 7 bases between them. Germline values: CDR1 SGHRS, CDR2 YFSETQ. CDR3 nucleotide sequence: TGCGCCAGCAGCTTGGTGTCCGACGGGGAGCTGTTTTTT. Translation gives CASSLVSDGELFF.

This sequence joins TRBV18 and TRBJ2-1; D possibly matches TRBD1 or TRBD2 (5 bases each). The CDR3 spans 14 residues. Germline V gene sequence: CDR1 KGHSH, CDR2 LQKENI. Deletions cut 3 bases from V and 10 bases from J, with 16 bases between. The chain's CDR3 is CASSPGPGVLEQFF. In DNA form, the CDR3 reads TGTGCCAGCTCACCGGGACCCGGCGTGTTAGAGCAGTTCTTC.

This chain uses TRBV15 with TRBJ2-4; maybe TRBD2 (5 bases). Trimming took off 0 bases at V and 3 bases at J, with 12 bases between the two ends. There are 16 residues in the CDR3. Germline V gene data show CDR1 as LNHNV and CDR2 as YYDKDF (reference sequence). The DNA of the CDR3 is TGTGCCACCAGCAGAGATAGGAGGCAGAACAAAAACATTCAGTACTTC. This gives the protein CATSRDRRQNKNIQYF.

Comments on this clonotype: One base away lies a much larger clone, so this may be a sequencing read error. This chain links TRBV7-9 with TRBJ2-2, with D uncertain. Germline V CDR1 and CDR2: SEHNR, FQNEAQ (reference sequence). CDR3 size: 13 residues. V dropped 1 base and J dropped 6 bases, with 6 bases sitting between them. The CDR3 nucleotides are TGTGCCAGCAGCTTAGAGGCGGCCGGGGAGCTGTTTTTT. This gives the protein CASSLEAAGELFF.

The rearrangement links TRBV11-2 to TRBJ2-1, with D possibly TRBD2 on 6 matching bases. The V end was cut by 4 bases, the J end by 3 bases, with 16 bases between. Germline lookup yields CDR1 SGHAT and CDR2 FQNNGV. The CDR3 length is 16 residues. CDR3 sequence reads: CASSSSGLPFYNEQFF. Written as DNA, the CDR3 is TGTGCCAGCAGCTCTTCGGGACTTCCTTTCTACAATGAGCAGTTCTTC.

This clonotype has ten or more counts. Germline and junction disagree at one end, which may indicate a read error. The gene calls are TRBV7-7 and TRBJ2-1; 9 bases are shared with TRBD2. CDR1 is SSHAT, CDR2 FNYEAQ, per germline (reference sequence). The CDR3 loop spans 15 amino acids. CDR3 residues: CASSLASGENNEQFF. CDR3 DNA: TGTGCTAGCAGCTTAGCTAGCGGGGAAAACAATGAGCAGTTCTTC.

The chain is built from TRBV6-5 and TRBJ2-7; 9 nucleotides match TRBD1. The CDR3 contains 14 residues. Germline assignment: CDR1 MNHEY and CDR2 SVGAGI. V lost 5 bases to trimming and J lost 5 bases; unmatched junction nucleotides: 7. CDR3 loop: CASSKGQGRNEQYF. The CDR3 DNA reads TGTGCCAGCAGTAAGGGACAGGGTCGAAACGAGCAGTACTTC.

This clonotype was observed a handful of times. Given a much more abundant clone one base away, this may be a read error. The chain carries TRBV5-1 and TRBJ2-5, with unresolved D. The CDR3 is 15 amino acids. Germline CDR1 reads SGHRS; CDR2 reads YFSETQ. Trimming pared 3 bases from V and 0 bases from J, leaving 12 bases between. For the CDR3, the DNA is TGCGCCAGCAGCTGGGCCGGCAGCCACCAAGAGACCCAGTACTTC. This translates into CASSWAGSHQETQYF.

The gene calls are TRBV12-3 or TRBV12-4 and TRBJ2-3, with TRBD2 identical over 16 bases. There are 18 residues in the CDR3. Germline trimming cut 0 bases from V and 7 bases from J; bases unmatched to any gene: 7. The CDR3 here is CASSLALGTSGGAHTQYF. The CDR3 bases are TGTGCCAGCAGTTTAGCGCTCGGGACTAGCGGGGGGGCACATACGCAGTATTTT.